A selection of T cell receptor beta chains follows, all from one sample in a study of T cells in Graves' hyperthyroidism and ophthalmopathy. TCRdb passed the multiplex PCR reads through MiXCR, listing each CDR3 protein once. The sample carries around 350,000 distinct CDR3 sequences, approximately 20% recorded once. The sequenced material came from blood. These receptors were collected from a woman under 30 with Graves' hyperthyroidism. CDR3s include the opening cysteine and the closing phenylalanine or tryptophan. The D gene is left open where the match is weak. Expanded clones get a size class; other rows say once, few or many, or leave the size out.

j_call v_call d_call clone_size cdr3_aa cdr3_nt
TRBJ1-3 TRBV12-3/TRBV12-4 . many CASSNPGVSTIYF TGTGCCAGTTCCAACCCAGGGGTTTCCACCATATATTTT
TRBJ1-5 TRBV28 . many CASSFSRGFQHF TGTGCCAGCAGTTTCTCACGGGGGTTCCAGCATTTT
TRBJ2-7 TRBV28 . . CASGTDPYEQYF TGTGCCAGCGGCACAGACCCCTACGAGCAGTACTTC
TRBJ1-2 TRBV30 . many CAWSRGRPFGYTF TGTGCCTGGAGTCGAGGACGCCCCTTTGGCTACACCTTC
TRBJ2-5 TRBV6-5 . many CASSYTPAILQETQYF TGTGCCAGCAGTTACACACCGGCCATACTTCAAGAGACCCAGTACTTC
TRBJ2-5 TRBV20-1 . many CSARGHSQETQYF TGCAGTGCTAGAGGACACTCCCAAGAGACCCAGTACTTC
TRBJ2-2 TRBV6-4 TRBD2 many CASSDGGGAAGELFF TGTGCCAGCAGTGACGGCGGGGGGGCTGCCGGGGAGCTGTTTTTT
TRBJ2-5 TRBV20-1 TRBD2 many CSARAGDIQETQYF TGCAGTGCTAGGGCGGGGGATATACAAGAGACCCAGTACTTC
TRBJ1-2 TRBV12-3/TRBV12-4 . many CASSRGRPMEGYTF TGTGCCAGCAGCCGGGGACGCCCGATGGAGGGCTACACCTTC
TRBJ2-5 TRBV7-9 . many CASSFARETQYF TGTGCCAGCAGCTTCGCCAGGGAGACCCAGTACTTC
TRBJ1-1 TRBV6-2/TRBV6-3 TRBD1 . CASSSVDSRGRGAFF TGTGCCAGCAGTTCGGTCGACAGCAGGGGGCGAGGAGCTTTCTTT
TRBJ2-2 TRBV6-5 . many CATRLVHNTGELFF TGTGCCACGAGATTGGTTCACAACACCGGGGAGCTGTTTTTT
TRBJ1-2 TRBV13 TRBD1 many CASSLSGQGEGYTF TGTGCCAGCAGCTTAAGTGGCCAGGGGGAAGGCTACACCTTC
TRBJ1-1 TRBV11-2 TRBD1 many CASSLARGTTEAFF TGTGCCAGCAGCTTAGCCAGGGGGACCACTGAAGCTTTCTTT
TRBJ2-5 TRBV20-1 TRBD1 . CSARPRGKVGETQYF TGCAGTGCCCGACCCAGGGGGAAGGTTGGAGAGACCCAGTACTTC
TRBJ2-7 TRBV7-9 TRBD2 many CASSGGLVGYEQYF TGTGCCAGCAGCGGGGGACTAGTTGGCTACGAGCAGTACTTC
TRBJ2-2 TRBV6-1 TRBD2 many CASSGAGAATGELFF TGTGCCAGCAGTGGAGCGGGGGCAGCAACCGGGGAGCTGTTTTTT
TRBJ1-5 TRBV3-1 TRBD1 . CASSQGAGGGSQPQHF TGTGCCAGCAGCCAAGGAGCAGGGGGGGGCAGTCAGCCCCAGCATTTT
TRBJ2-7 TRBV7-9 . . CATSDGRNEQYF TGTGCCACCTCCGACGGGCGGAACGAGCAGTACTTC
TRBJ1-2 TRBV19 . many CASSWGLYGYTF TGTGCCAGTAGTTGGGGGCTCTACGGCTACACCTTC
TRBJ1-6 TRBV6-1 . . CASSELGGSGNSPLHF TGTGCCAGCAGTGAACTGGGGGGAAGCGGTAATTCACCCCTCCACTTT
TRBJ1-1 TRBV10-3 TRBD1 many CAISQGGNTEAFF TGTGCCATCAGCCAGGGGGGGAACACTGAAGCTTTCTTT